This is a list of T cell receptor beta chains from one sample in a study of blood T cell repertoires in COVID-19. Data came from immunoSEQ multiplex PCR; TCRdb stores just in-frame clones and leaves some out. The sample carries over 85,000 clones, 80% to 90% recorded once. Sequencing was performed on peripheral blood. The source is a woman aged 60-75 years with acute or convalescent COVID-19. Both conserved end residues are part of each CDR3. Each record gives: V gene, clone size, D gene, J gene, CDR3 DNA, CDR3 protein. D genes are given only for firm matches. Expanded clones are given a class, and other clones once, few, many or no size at all.

>TRBV6-1|.|.|TRBJ1-5
TGTGCCAGCAGTGACGACAGGAGTCAGCCCCAGCATTTT
CASSDDRSQPQHF
>TRBV7-3|.|TRBD1|TRBJ2-2
TGTGCCAGCAGCTTAACGTACAGGGGGGCAAACACCGGGGAGCTGTTTTTT
CASSLTYRGANTGELFF
>TRBV2|.|.|TRBJ1-4
TGTGCCAGCAGTGTTGACAGATCAAATGAAAAACTGTTTTTT
CASSVDRSNEKLFF
>TRBV5-5|.|TRBD1|TRBJ2-7
TGTGCCAGCAGCCCACCGGGACAGGTAACCTACGAGCAGTACTTC
CASSPPGQVTYEQYF
>TRBV6-5|.|TRBD2|TRBJ2-1
TGTGCCAGCACCCCGACTAGCGGCGATTACAATGAGCAGTTCTTC
CASTPTSGDYNEQFF
>TRBV29-1|few|TRBD1|TRBJ2-7
TGCAGCACTGTGCCTGGGCAGGGGGCCGTCGAGCAGTACTTC
CSTVPGQGAVEQYF
>TRBV28|.|.|TRBJ2-1
TGTGCCAGCAGTTTCCTCTCGGGGGTCTCCAATGAGCAGTTCTTC
CASSFLSGVSNEQFF
>TRBV29-1|.|TRBD2|TRBJ2-1
TGCAGCTCTAGCGGGGCTAGCGGGGAGCCAACCAATGAGCAGTTCTTC
CSSSGASGEPTNEQFF
>TRBV5-4|.|TRBD2|TRBJ2-1
TGTGCCAGCAGCTTGGGGCCCACTAGCGGGGCCTACAATGAGCAGTTCTTC
CASSLGPTSGAYNEQFF
>TRBV4-3|once|.|TRBJ1-4
TGCGCCAGCAGCCAGGAGGACAGAAAAAATGAAAAACTGTTTTTT
CASSQEDRKNEKLFF
>TRBV4-2|once|.|TRBJ2-7
TGTGCCAGCAGCCAAGAGCCCGCAGGGGCAGAGATGGCCTACGAGCAGTACTTC
CASSQEPAGAEMAYEQYF
>TRBV14|.|TRBD1|TRBJ1-1
TGTGCCAGCAAAGGGACAGGGTGGGACACTGAAGCTTTCTTT
CASKGTGWDTEAFF
>TRBV7-8|.|TRBD2|TRBJ2-1
TGTGCCAGCAGCTTCCCCGACCGGGGGGTGAATGGTGAGCAGTTCTTC
CASSFPDRGVNGEQFF
>TRBV4-1|.|TRBD1|TRBJ1-3
TGCGCCAGCAGCCAGGGACAGCCGAGCTCTGGAAACACCATATATTTT
CASSQGQPSSGNTIYF
>TRBV2|once|.|TRBJ2-3
TGTGCCAGCCAGGTTGGGGGGTGGGCAGATACGCAGTATTTT
CASQVGGWADTQYF
>TRBV7-2|.|.|TRBJ1-2
TGTGCCAGCAGCTTAGCGGAGGGGATTTATGGCTACACCTTC
CASSLAEGIYGYTF
>TRBV7-2|.|TRBD1|TRBJ1-1
TGTGCCAGCAGCTTAAGGGGGACAGCGAACACTGAAGCTTTCTTT
CASSLRGTANTEAFF
>TRBV29-1|.|.|TRBJ1-2
TGCAGCGTTGAAGGGGTCCCGGGACTACACTATGGCTACACCTTC
CSVEGVPGLHYGYTF
>TRBV6-2/TRBV6-3|.|.|TRBJ2-4
TGTGCCAGCAGTTACGAAGCCACCATAGCCAAAAACATTCAGTACTTC
CASSYEATIAKNIQYF
>TRBV28|.|TRBD1|TRBJ2-7
TGTGCCAGTAACATGCCGGGACAGGGGTTTTACGAGCAGTACTTC
CASNMPGQGFYEQYF
>TRBV7-2|.|.|TRBJ2-4
TGTGCCAGCAGCTTCTCGGGCGGGGTAGCCAAAAACATTCAGTACTTC
CASSFSGGVAKNIQYF
>TRBV20-1|.|.|TRBJ2-5
TGCAGTGCTAGAGATCGAGAGACCCAGTACTTC
CSARDRETQYF
>TRBV20-1|.|.|TRBJ1-2
TGCAGTGCTAGTCCGGGAGGATGGGGCTATGGCTACACCTTC
CSASPGGWGYGYTF
>TRBV18|.|.|TRBJ2-5
TGTGCCAGCTCACCACCGTACGGGGTCCGAGAGACCCAGTACTTC
CASSPPYGVRETQYF
>TRBV28|.|.|TRBJ1-4
TGTGCCAGCAGTTGGAGCGCTAATGAAAAACTGTTTTTT
CASSWSANEKLFF
>TRBV28|few|TRBD1|TRBJ1-6
TGTGCCAGCAGTTTTGGACAGGGAACTTCACCCCTCCACTTT
CASSFGQGTSPLHF
>TRBV9|.|.|TRBJ2-7
TGTGCCAGCAGCGTAGCTACAGGTCGAACCTACGAGCAGTACTTC
CASSVATGRTYEQYF
>TRBV6-5|.|.|TRBJ1-1
TGTGCCAGCAGTTACTCCGGCTCGGGAGATGAAGCTTTCTTT
CASSYSGSGDEAFF
>TRBV14|.|.|TRBJ1-1
TGTGCCAGCAGCCAAGTGGGGGCCAGGAACACTGAAGCTTTCTTT
CASSQVGARNTEAFF
>TRBV30|once|.|TRBJ1-6
TGTGCCTGGGAGGGGAATTCACCCCTCCACTTT
CAWEGNSPLHF
>TRBV5-1|.|TRBD1|TRBJ1-2
TGCGCCAGCAGCGACACACAGGGGGACTATGGCTACACCTTC
CASSDTQGDYGYTF
>TRBV19|.|TRBD1|TRBJ2-4
TGTGCCAGTAGTCGGACAGGGGGGTTTTTGGCTAGTAAGAGTGACATTCAGTACTTC
CASSRTGGFLASKSDIQYF
>TRBV27|once|TRBD1|TRBJ2-7
TGTGCCAGCAGTCCTCCTGGGACAGGGCCACCCTCCGAGCAGTACTTC
CASSPPGTGPPSEQYF
>TRBV27|.|.|TRBJ1-5
TGTGCCAGCAGCCCCAGGGGCGGGCTAAATCAGCCCCAGCATTTT
CASSPRGGLNQPQHF
>TRBV4-3|.|TRBD2|TRBJ2-7
TGCGCCAGCAGCCAAGATTGGGCTAGCGGGGCCCCGTCGCAGTACTTC
CASSQDWASGAPSQYF
>TRBV5-4|.|.|TRBJ1-4
TGTGCCAGCAGCCTGTGGAGTGCTGAAAAACTGTTTTTT
CASSLWSAEKLFF
>TRBV6-1|.|TRBD1|TRBJ1-5
TGTGCCAGCAGCGAAAACCCCTACGGGACAGGGAGCAATCAGCCCCAGCATTTT
CASSENPYGTGSNQPQHF
>TRBV28|once|.|TRBJ2-5
TGTGCCAGCAGATCTACAGGAGGAGGGGAGACCCAGTACTTC
CASRSTGGGETQYF
>TRBV5-1|.|.|TRBJ1-5
TGCGCCAGCAGCTTGGGCTCAGAAAATCAGCCCCAGCATTTT
CASSLGSENQPQHF
>TRBV30|.|.|TRBJ1-6
TGTGCCTGGAGTGGACGGAGCTCCTATAATTCACCCCTCCACTTT
CAWSGRSSYNSPLHF
>TRBV18|.|TRBD1|TRBJ1-1
TGTGCCAGCTCACCGGACAGGGCGAACACTGAAGCTTTCTTT
CASSPDRANTEAFF
>TRBV11-2|.|TRBD1|TRBJ1-4
TGTGCCAGCAGTAAGGGGACAGCAACTAATGAAAAACTGTTTTTT
CASSKGTATNEKLFF
>TRBV24-1|.|TRBD2|TRBJ2-1
TGTGCCACCAGTGATTCGGTATTCTCCGGGACTAGCGACAATGAGCAGTTCTTC
CATSDSVFSGTSDNEQFF
>TRBV4-3|.|TRBD1|TRBJ1-1
TGCGCCAGCAGCCAAGGGGGGGCCGGGACAGGGGTCACTGAAGCTTTCTTT
CASSQGGAGTGVTEAFF
>TRBV9|.|.|TRBJ2-7
TGTGCCAGCAGCTCTCTAGGTTCCTACGAGCAGTACTTC
CASSSLGSYEQYF
>TRBV7-3|few|.|TRBJ2-1
TGTGCCAGCAGCTTAATGGCGGGGAGTCACAATGAGCAGTTCTTC
CASSLMAGSHNEQFF